This TCR beta chain comes out of a study of shared clonotypes between healthy human individuals (dated by TCRdb to about 2020). Background on the whole study: The cohort comprised a couple of women and a few men aged 18 to 49 years. For each donor, CD4 naive and CD4 memory were each run on three plates, CD8 naive on two plates, and CD8 memory on one plate. To estimate repertoire size and how much clonotype sharing occurs between individuals, the study deeply sequenced the blood TCR repertoires of about 5 healthy adults. To increase sequencing depth and limit assay-specific biases, different laboratories used diverse techniques to prepare libraries and sequence TCR repertoires. Each donor's leukapheresis produced roughly between about 0.8 and 10 billion PBMCs.

CDR1 SEHNR and CDR2 FQNEAQ are derived from the germline V gene (reference sequence). The CDR3, cysteine through phenylalanine, is 15 amino acids long. The CDR3 DNA has 45 bases and is translated from base 1. V and J are trimmed by 5 bases and 6 bases, and the gene matches miss 10 bases of the junction. The investigation overall reported the following: Pairwise subsampling indicated that sequencing depth was expected to affect the degree of clonotype sharing among donors. Even with the large sequencing depth, rarefaction of the sorted-subset datasets indicated that sequencing was incomplete. Because the study included a small number of donors, the genetic and exposure-history diversity represented was limited. Sampling was restricted to blood, and TCR repertoires in tissue are likely to differ from TCR repertoires in blood. Naive subsets generally had larger estimated clonotype richness than memory subsets. Across a handful of donors, approximately 4.6% of naive CD4, approximately 3.5% of naive CD8, roughly 2.2% of memory CD4, and over 0.35% of memory CD8 clonotypes were shared. Higher generation probabilities were observed for clonotypes shared by all four sorted-subset donors than for non-shared clonotypes.

Using the deep immunoSEQ assay, multiplex PCR amplified TCR CDR3 regions from genomic DNA. Extracted genomic DNA from each cell subset was spread evenly across all wells of several immunoSEQ 96-well plates, with each plate serving as a replicate. Each replicate PCR for sorted subsets received approximately 220 ng genomic DNA, equal to roughly 30,000 T cell genomes. The purified libraries were quantified using a Qubit 3.0 fluorometer, sized with a Bioanalyzer 2100, and then quantified again using the KAPA Library Quantification kit. Each immunoSEQ 96-well plate was sequenced on its own single-read 150-cycle Illumina NextSeq 550 flow cell. Per the original workflow: Because the immunoSEQ output held only junctional sequences and lacked quality scores, the filtering could not match the filtering applied to full-length reads. Sequences were annotated with PyIR, a Python wrapper for IgBLAST v1.9, and V/J genes and CDR3 were assigned using IMGT germline references. Reads were filtered out if the reads had weak V/J assignments (E-value above 1e-6), no CDR3, stop codons, out-of-frame junctions, or ambiguous translated residues. V3J clonotypes were defined by identical inferred V gene, J gene, and CDR3 amino acid sequence. Percentage overlap between repertoires was computed as shared unique clonotypes divided by the size of the smaller repertoire. RTK rarefaction, the Chao1 estimator, and Recon v2.1 estimates of unobserved clonotypes were used to assess repertoire richness. OLGA was used to compute generation probabilities for all TCRbeta clonotypes that the gDNA method yielded from several donors. Sourced from immuneACCESS, this table was stored by TCRdb with only in-frame sequences that have V and J called. A share of the clones is absent; for the studies checked, an unresolved V gene accounts for under half, and the remainder has no known explanation. Clonal size and the V and J genes are those of that table, whereas D and trimming came from the DNA. This sample is represented by 2 million to 2.5 million clones; roughly 92% of them were singletons. Around 0.35% of the sample is held by the ten biggest clonotypes.

The donors were healthy, HIV-negative adults who had no recently reported acute infections or vaccinations. Every donor was a Caucasian adult living in Nashville, Tennessee, USA. CD4+ T cells were enriched by magnetic negative selection; naive cells were then positively selected on CD45RA, and the negative fraction formed the memory subset. Blood was obtained by leukapheresis, after which PBMCs were separated by Ficoll-Histopaque density gradient centrifugation and cryopreserved in liquid nitrogen vapor phase. Analytical flow cytometry was used to check the purity and quantity of each magnetically sorted T cell population. Genomic DNA was isolated from each sorted fraction and quantified by UV absorbance on a Nanodrop 2000c. This clone was picked up one time. This clone's antigen is unknown. Base qualities are not provided; no much larger clone lies one nucleotide away.

The V and J segments used are TRBV7-9 and TRBJ2-3, with 8 bases matching TRBD2. Sequences were obtained from naive CD4+ T cells from PBMCs. The sample's cell subset or site, from its label and the paper: CD45RA+ positively selected. The receptor was isolated from a man aged 18 to 30 in good health. Some clones in this sample may be carry-over from other donors' samples. DNA sequence: TGTGCCAGCAGCCCGGGACTAGGGTGGACGGATACGCAGTATTTT. Its coded protein is CASSPGLGWTDTQYF.